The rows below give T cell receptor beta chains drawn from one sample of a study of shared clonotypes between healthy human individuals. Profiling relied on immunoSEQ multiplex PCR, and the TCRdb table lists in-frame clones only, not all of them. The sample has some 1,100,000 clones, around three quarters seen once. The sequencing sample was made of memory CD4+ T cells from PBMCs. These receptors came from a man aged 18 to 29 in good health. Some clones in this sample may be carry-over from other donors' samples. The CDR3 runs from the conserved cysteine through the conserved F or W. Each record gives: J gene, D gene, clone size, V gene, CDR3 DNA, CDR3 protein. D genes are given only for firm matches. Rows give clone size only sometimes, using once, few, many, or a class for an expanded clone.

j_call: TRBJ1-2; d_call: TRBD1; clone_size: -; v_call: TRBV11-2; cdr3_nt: TGTGCCAGCAGCTCCCTGCCTGGACAGGCGTGGGGCTACACCTTC; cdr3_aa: CASSSLPGQAWGYTF
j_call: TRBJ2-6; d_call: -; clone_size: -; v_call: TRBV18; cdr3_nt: TGTGCCAGCTCACCCATCGGGACGGCCAGCTCTGGGGCCAACGTCCTGACTTTC; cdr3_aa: CASSPIGTASSGANVLTF
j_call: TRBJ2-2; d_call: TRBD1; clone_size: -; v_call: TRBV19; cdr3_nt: TGTGCCAGTACCCAGGGGGCTTACGGGGAGCTGTTTTTT; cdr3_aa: CASTQGAYGELFF
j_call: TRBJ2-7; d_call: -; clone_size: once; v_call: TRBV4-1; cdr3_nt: TGCGCCAGCAGCCAAGTCGGGGCGGGGGCTTCCTACGAGCAGTACTTC; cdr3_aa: CASSQVGAGASYEQYF
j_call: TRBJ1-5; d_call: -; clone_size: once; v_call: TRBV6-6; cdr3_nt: TGTGCCAGCAGTTACCCCGGGGGGGATCAGCCCCAGCATTTT; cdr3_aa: CASSYPGGDQPQHF
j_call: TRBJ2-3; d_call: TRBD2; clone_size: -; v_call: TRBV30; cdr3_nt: TGTGCCTGCCTGATGCGAAGCGGGAGAGACACAGATACGCAGTATTTT; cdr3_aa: CACLMRSGRDTDTQYF
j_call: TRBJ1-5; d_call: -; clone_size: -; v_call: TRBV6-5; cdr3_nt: TGTGCCAGCAGTTACGGGCAGGGACGAAATCAGCCCCAGCATTTT; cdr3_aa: CASSYGQGRNQPQHF
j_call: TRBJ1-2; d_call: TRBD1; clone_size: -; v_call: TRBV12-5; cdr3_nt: TGTGCTAGCATAAGACAGGGCTTTCCCTTCTATGGCTACACCTTC; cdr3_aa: CASIRQGFPFYGYTF
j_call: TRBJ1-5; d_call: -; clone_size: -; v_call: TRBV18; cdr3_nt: TGTGCCAGCTCACCAGTTTGGGGTAATCAGCCCCAGCATTTT; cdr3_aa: CASSPVWGNQPQHF
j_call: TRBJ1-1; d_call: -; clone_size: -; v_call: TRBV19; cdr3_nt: TGTGCCAGTAGCGAGATGAGGGGAGCTTTCTTT; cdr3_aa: CASSEMRGAFF
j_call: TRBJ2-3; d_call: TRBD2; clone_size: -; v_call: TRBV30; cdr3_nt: TGTGCCTGCCCCCTTAGCGGGAGTGGGACAGATACGCAGTATTTT; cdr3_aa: CACPLSGSGTDTQYF
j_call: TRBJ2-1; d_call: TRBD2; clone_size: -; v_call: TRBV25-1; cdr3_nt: TGTGCCAGCAGTGTATTGAGGGAGGGCCAGAATGAGCAGTTCTTC; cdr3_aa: CASSVLREGQNEQFF
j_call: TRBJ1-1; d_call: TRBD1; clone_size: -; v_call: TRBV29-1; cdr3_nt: TGCAGCGTTGACTATAGACAGGGTGAAGCTTTCTTT; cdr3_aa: CSVDYRQGEAFF
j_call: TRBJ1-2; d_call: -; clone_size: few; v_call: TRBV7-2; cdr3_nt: TGTGCCAGCAGCCGATCGGGGGCGGAGGGCTACACCTTC; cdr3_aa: CASSRSGAEGYTF
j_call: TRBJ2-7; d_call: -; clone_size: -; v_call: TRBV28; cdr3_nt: TGTGCCAGCAACCTAAAAACTCACTCCTACGAGCAGTACTTC; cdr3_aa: CASNLKTHSYEQYF
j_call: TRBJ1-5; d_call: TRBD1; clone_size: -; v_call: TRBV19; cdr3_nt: TGTGCCAGTAGTAAAGGACAGGGGGGTCAGCCCCAGCATTTT; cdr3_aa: CASSKGQGGQPQHF
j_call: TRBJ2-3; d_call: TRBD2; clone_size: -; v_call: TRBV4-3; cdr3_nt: TGCGCCAGCAGCCAAGAGGGGGCGGGGGGGGCAGATACGCAGTATTTT; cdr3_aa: CASSQEGAGGADTQYF
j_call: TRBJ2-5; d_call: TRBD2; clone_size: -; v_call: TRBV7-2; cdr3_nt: TGTGCCAGCAGCTTGCAGGGGACTAGCGGGAGGGCTTCGGAAGAGACCCAGTACTTC; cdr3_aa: CASSLQGTSGRASEETQYF
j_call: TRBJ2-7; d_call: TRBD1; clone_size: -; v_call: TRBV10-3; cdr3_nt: TGTGCCATCAGTGAGCCCCAGACAGGGTCCTACGAGCAGTACTTC; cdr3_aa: CAISEPQTGSYEQYF
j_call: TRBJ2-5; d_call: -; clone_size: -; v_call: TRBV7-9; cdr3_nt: TGTGCCAGCAGCCAGGGGACATTGAGAGAGACCCAGTACTTC; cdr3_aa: CASSQGTLRETQYF
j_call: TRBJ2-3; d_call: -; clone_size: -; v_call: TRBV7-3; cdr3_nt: TGTGCCAGCAGCTTAGGGACCCCCGAAATGGATACGCAGTATTTT; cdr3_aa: CASSLGTPEMDTQYF
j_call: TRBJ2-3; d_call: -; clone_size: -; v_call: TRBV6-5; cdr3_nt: TGTGCCAGCAGTTACTCGTACGATTCAACAGATACGCAGTATTTT; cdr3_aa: CASSYSYDSTDTQYF